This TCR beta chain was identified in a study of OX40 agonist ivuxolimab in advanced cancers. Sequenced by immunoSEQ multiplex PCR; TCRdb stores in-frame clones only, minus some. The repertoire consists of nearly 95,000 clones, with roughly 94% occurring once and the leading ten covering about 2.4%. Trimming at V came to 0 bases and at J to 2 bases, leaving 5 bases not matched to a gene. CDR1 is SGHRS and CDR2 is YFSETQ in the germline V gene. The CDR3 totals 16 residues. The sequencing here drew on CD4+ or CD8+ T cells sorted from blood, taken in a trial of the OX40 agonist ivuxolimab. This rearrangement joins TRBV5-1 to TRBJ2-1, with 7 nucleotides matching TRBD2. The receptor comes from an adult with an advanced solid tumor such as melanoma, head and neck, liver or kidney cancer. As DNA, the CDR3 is TGCGCCAGCAGCTTGGCCGGGAGGTCCCCCTACAATGAGCAGTTCTTC. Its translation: CASSLAGRSPYNEQFF.